This TCR beta chain was found in a study of memory CD4+ T cells and cytomegalovirus serostatus. Turning to the study itself: Of the healthy Belgian adults, fewer than 10 were CMV seropositive and around 22 seronegative.

General observations from the study: Each of 67 CMV-associated TCRbeta sequences occurred in one to five individuals.

Comment on this clone: Its cognate antigen is unknown.

Assay: immunoSEQ multiplex PCR; the TCRdb copy retains only in-frame clones and omits some. The table lists some 46,000 clones, roughly 73% of them singletons. The sort gate was single viable CD3+CD4+CD8-CD45RO+ cells for memory CD4+ T cells. Donors' CMV status reflects serum IgG against pp150, pp28, p38, p52. Per the germline V gene, CDR1 is SGHRS and CDR2 is YFSETQ. The length of the CDR3 is 15 residues. The V end was cut by 0 bases, the J end by 7 bases, with 16 bases between. This rearrangement joins TRBV5-1 to TRBJ1-2, with D uncertain. Input material: memory CD4+ T cells from blood. The sequence came from an adult in good health and CMV-seronegative. The CDR3 protein is CASSLGGIGGSGYTF. The CDR3 DNA is TGCGCCAGCAGCTTGGGTGGGATTGGCGGTTCTGGCTACACCTTC.